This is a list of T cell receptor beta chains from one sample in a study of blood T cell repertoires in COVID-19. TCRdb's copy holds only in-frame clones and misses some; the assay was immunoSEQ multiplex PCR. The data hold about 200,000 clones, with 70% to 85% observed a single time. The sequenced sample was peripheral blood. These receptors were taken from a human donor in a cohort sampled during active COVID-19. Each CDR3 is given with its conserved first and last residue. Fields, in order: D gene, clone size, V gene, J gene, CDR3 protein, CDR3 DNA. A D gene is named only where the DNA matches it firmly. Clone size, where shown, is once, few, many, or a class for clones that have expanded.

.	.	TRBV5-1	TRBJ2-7	CASSPRAYEQYF	TGCGCCAGCAGCCCGAGGGCCTACGAGCAGTACTTC
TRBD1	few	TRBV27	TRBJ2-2	CASSGQVDGTGELFF	TGTGCCAGCAGTGGACAGGTTGACGGCACCGGGGAGCTGTTTTTT
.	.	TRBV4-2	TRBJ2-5	CASSQDPQGNVETQYF	TGTGCCAGCAGCCAAGACCCCCAGGGGAATGTAGAGACCCAGTACTTC
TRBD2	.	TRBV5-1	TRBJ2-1	CASSLDLASGQYNEQFF	TGCGCCAGCAGCCTGGATCTGGCTAGCGGCCAATACAATGAGCAGTTCTTC
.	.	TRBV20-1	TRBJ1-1	CRKTRNTEAFF	TGCAGAAAGACAAGGAACACTGAAGCTTTCTTT
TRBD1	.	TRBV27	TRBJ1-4	CASRPKGDRGEKLFF	TGTGCCAGCAGACCGAAAGGGGACAGGGGAGAAAAACTGTTTTTT
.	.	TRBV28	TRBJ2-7	CASSPAGGGASVEQYF	TGTGCCAGCAGCCCAGCAGGCGGGGGCGCTTCAGTCGAGCAGTACTTC
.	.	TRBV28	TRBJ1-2	CASSGLSGSRANYGYTF	TGTGCCAGCAGTGGCTTATCAGGGTCTCGGGCTAACTATGGCTACACCTTC
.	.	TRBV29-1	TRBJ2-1	CSGDRYNEQFF	TGCAGCGGTGACCGTTACAATGAGCAGTTCTTC
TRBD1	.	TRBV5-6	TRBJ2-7	CASSATGGYEQYF	TGTGCCAGCAGCGCGACAGGGGGCTACGAGCAGTACTTC
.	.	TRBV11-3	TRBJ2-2	CASSARAGELFF	TGTGCCAGCTCCGCTCGGGCCGGGGAGCTGTTTTTT
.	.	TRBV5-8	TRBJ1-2	CASSLRRSLYGYTF	TGTGCCAGCAGCTTGAGACGGAGTCTCTATGGCTACACCTTC
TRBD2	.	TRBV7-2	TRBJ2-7	CASSLDSRGLANEQYF	TGTGCCAGCAGCTTAGATTCCCGGGGACTAGCGAACGAGCAGTACTTC
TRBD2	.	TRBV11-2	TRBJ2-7	CASSTEGLAGVSYEQYF	TGTGCCAGCAGCACGGAAGGACTAGCGGGGGTCTCCTACGAGCAGTACTTC
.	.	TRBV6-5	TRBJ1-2	CASSYLANYGYTF	TGTGCCAGCAGTTACTTGGCCAACTATGGCTACACCTTC
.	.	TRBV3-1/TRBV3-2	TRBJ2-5	CASSQESIWGRSAAETQYF	TGTGCCAGCAGCCAAGAATCTATTTGGGGGCGCTCTGCGGCAGAGACCCAGTACTTC
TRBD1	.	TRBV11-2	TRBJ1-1	CASSHGTGWTEAFF	TGTGCCAGCAGCCACGGGACAGGGTGGACTGAAGCTTTCTTT
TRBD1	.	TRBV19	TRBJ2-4	CASSIQGTVNKNIQYF	TGTGCCAGTAGTATACAAGGGACAGTTAACAAAAACATTCAGTACTTC
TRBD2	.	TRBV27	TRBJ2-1	CASSRTSGLYNEQFF	TGTGCCAGCAGTCGTACTAGCGGGCTCTACAATGAGCAGTTCTTC
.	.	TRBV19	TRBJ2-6	CASSIAPRQISGANVLTF	TGTGCCAGTAGTATAGCCCCCCGACAGATTTCTGGGGCCAACGTCCTGACTTTC
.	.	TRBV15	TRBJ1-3	CATSRGTGKGNTIYF	TGTGCCACCAGCAGAGGAACAGGGAAAGGAAACACCATATATTTT
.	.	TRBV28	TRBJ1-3	CASSPDRESGNTIYF	TGTGCCAGCAGCCCCGACAGAGAATCTGGAAACACCATATATTTT
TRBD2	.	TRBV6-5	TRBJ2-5	CASSIGEGETQYF	TGTGCCAGCAGTATAGGGGAGGGAGAGACCCAGTACTTC
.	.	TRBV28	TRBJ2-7	CASSSPQGFSYEQYF	TGTGCCAGCAGTTCGCCACAGGGTTTCTCCTACGAGCAGTACTTC
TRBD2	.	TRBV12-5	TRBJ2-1	CASGLGLAGGPVDEQFF	TGTGCTAGTGGTTTGGGACTAGCGGGAGGGCCTGTGGATGAGCAGTTCTTC
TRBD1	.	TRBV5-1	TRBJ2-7	CASSLGDSAMKQYF	TGCGCCAGCAGCTTGGGGGACAGCGCTATGAAGCAGTACTTC
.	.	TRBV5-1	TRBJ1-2	CASSLADSDYGYTF	TGCGCCAGCAGCTTGGCAGACTCCGACTATGGCTACACCTTC
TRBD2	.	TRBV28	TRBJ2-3	CASSYGGGRAPDTQYF	TGTGCCAGCAGTTACGGTGGCGGGAGGGCCCCAGATACGCAGTATTTT
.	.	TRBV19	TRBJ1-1	CASSIGGQNTEAFF	TGTGCCAGTAGTATAGGCGGACAGAACACTGAAGCTTTCTTT
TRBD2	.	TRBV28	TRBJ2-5	CASSLFGVAGDRETQYF	TGTGCCAGCAGTTTATTCGGAGTAGCGGGAGATCGTGAGACCCAGTACTTC
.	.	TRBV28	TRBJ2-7	CASSGRADSSYEQYF	TGTGCCAGCAGTGGAAGGGCGGACTCATCCTACGAGCAGTACTTC
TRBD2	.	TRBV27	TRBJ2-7	CASSERLASYF	TGTGCCAGCAGCGAAAGACTAGCCTCATACTTC
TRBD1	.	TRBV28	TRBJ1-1	CASSSPGGPNTEAFF	TGTGCCAGCAGTTCCCCAGGGGGCCCGAACACTGAAGCTTTCTTT
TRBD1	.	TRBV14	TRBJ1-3	CASSQGQVSGNTIYF	TGTGCCAGCAGCCAGGGACAGGTCTCTGGAAACACCATATATTTT
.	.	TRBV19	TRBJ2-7	CASSMGLEYEQYF	TGTGCCAGTAGTATGGGCTTAGAGTACGAGCAGTACTTC
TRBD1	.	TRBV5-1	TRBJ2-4	CASSLRQGENIQYF	TGCGCCAGCAGCTTGCGACAGGGGGAAAACATTCAGTACTTC
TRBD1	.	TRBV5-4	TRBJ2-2	CASSFRTGGMAGELFF	TGTGCCAGCAGCTTCCGGACAGGGGGCATGGCCGGGGAGCTGTTTTTT
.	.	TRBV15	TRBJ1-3	CATSRDITGNTIYF	TGTGCCACCAGCAGAGATATAACTGGAAACACCATATATTTT
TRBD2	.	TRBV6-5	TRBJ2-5	CASSVLAGGRETQYF	TGTGCCAGCAGCGTACTAGCGGGAGGGCGTGAGACCCAGTACTTC
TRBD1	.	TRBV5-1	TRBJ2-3	CASSSGQGWTDTQYF	TGCGCCAGCAGCTCCGGACAGGGGTGGACAGATACGCAGTATTTT
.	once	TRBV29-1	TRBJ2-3	CSVEGESTDTQYF	TGCAGCGTTGAAGGGGAGAGCACAGATACGCAGTATTTT
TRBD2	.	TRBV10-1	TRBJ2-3	CASSGWTSESPSSTDTQYF	TGCGCCAGCAGTGGTTGGACTAGCGAGTCCCCCTCTAGCACAGATACGCAGTATTTT
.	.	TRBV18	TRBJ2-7	CASSPRQGPYEQYF	TGTGCCAGCTCACCGCGGCAGGGGCCCTACGAGCAGTACTTC
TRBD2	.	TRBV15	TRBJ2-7	CATSRGPTSGRAYEQYF	TGTGCCACCAGCAGAGGCCCAACTAGCGGGAGGGCCTACGAGCAGTACTTC
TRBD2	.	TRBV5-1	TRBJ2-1	CASSRQAGVTYNEQFF	TGCGCCAGCAGCAGGCAAGCGGGAGTTACCTACAATGAGCAGTTCTTC
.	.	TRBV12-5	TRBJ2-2	CASGLSRGELFF	TGTGCTAGTGGTTTGAGTAGAGGGGAGCTGTTTTTT
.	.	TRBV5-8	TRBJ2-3	CASSLNPGVWTDTQYF	TGTGCCAGCAGCTTAAATCCGGGGGTATGGACAGATACGCAGTATTTT
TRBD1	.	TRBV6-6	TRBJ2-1	CASSYSRGQGGLEQFF	TGTGCCAGCAGTTACTCGAGAGGACAGGGGGGGCTTGAGCAGTTCTTC
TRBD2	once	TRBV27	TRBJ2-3	CASSPGLAGGIYSTDTQYF	TGTGCCAGCAGTCCAGGACTAGCGGGGGGGATATATAGCACAGATACGCAGTATTTT
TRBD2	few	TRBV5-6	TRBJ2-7	CASSRDRGVMGEQYF	TGTGCCAGCAGCAGGGATCGGGGGGTTATGGGCGAGCAGTACTTC